Sequencing of this TCR beta chain was carried out in a study of T cells in narcolepsy. General observations from the study: No autoreactive T cell clone sequences appeared in some memory CD4+ repertoires.

Sequenced by immunoSEQ multiplex PCR; TCRdb stores in-frame clones only, minus some. In the table there are about 40,000 clones, 88% of which are singletons. CDR1 and CDR2 (germline): SNHLY, FYNNEI. The CDR3 contains 15 residues. V lost 1 base, J lost 3 bases, and 10 bases lay in between. As concerns this clone: Its antigen is undetermined.

The sample taken for sequencing was CD45RA- memory CD4+ T cells from PBMCs. J is TRBJ1-5 and V is TRBV2, with D uncertain. This sequence was found in a human donor with narcolepsy. The CDR3 DNA sequence: TGTGCCAGCAGTGAAGACCTCTCGATCAATCAGCCCCAGCATTTT. It is translated as CASSEDLSINQPQHF.